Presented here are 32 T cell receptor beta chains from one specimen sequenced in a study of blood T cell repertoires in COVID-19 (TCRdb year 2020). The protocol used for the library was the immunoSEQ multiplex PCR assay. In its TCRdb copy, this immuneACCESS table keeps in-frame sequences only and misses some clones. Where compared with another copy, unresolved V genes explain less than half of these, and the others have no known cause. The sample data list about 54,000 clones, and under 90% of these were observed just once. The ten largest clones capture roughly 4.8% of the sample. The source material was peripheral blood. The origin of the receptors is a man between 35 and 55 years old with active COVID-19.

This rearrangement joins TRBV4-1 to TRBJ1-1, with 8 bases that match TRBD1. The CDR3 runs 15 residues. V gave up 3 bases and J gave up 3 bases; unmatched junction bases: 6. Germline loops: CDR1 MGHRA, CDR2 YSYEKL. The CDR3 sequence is CASSQTPDRDTEAFF. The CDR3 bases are TGCGCCAGCAGCCAGACCCCGGACAGGGACACTGAAGCTTTCTTT.

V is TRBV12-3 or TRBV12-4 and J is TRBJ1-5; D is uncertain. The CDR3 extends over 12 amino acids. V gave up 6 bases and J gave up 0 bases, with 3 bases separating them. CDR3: CASSFSNQPQHF. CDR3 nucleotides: TGTGCCAGCAGCTTTAGCAATCAGCCCCAGCATTTT.

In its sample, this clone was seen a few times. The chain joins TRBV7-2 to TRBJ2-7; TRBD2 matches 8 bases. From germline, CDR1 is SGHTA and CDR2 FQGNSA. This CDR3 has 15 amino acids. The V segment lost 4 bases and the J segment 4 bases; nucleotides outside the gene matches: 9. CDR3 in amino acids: CASSSGPSGLYEQYF. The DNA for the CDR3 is TGTGCCAGCAGCTCGGGTCCTAGCGGGCTATACGAGCAGTACTTC.

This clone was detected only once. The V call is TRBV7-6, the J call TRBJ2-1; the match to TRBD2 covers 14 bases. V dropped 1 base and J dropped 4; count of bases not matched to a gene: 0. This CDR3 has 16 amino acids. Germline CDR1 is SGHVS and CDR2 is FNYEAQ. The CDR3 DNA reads TGTGCCAGCAGCTTAGGACTAGCGGGAGGGTACAATGAGCAGTTCTTC. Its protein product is CASSLGLAGGYNEQFF.

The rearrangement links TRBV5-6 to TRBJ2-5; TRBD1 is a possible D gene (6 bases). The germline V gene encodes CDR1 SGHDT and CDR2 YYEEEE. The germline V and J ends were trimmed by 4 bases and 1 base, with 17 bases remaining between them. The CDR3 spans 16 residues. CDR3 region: CASSGPQGRFQETQYF. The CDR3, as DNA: TGTGCCAGCAGCGGACCACAGGGACGCTTCCAAGAGACCCAGTACTTC.

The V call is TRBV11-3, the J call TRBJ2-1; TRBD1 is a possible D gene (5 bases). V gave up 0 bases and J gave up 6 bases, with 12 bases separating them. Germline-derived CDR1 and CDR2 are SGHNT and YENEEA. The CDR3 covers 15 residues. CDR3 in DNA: TGTGCCAGCAGCTTAGATAGGCAGGGATTCAATGAGCAGTTCTTC. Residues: CASSLDRQGFNEQFF.

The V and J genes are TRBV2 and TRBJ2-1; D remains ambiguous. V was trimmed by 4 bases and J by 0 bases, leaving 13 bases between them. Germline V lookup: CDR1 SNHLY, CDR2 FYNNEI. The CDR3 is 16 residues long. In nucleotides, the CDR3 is TGTGCCAGCAGTGGGGCAGACGTACCCTCCTACAATGAGCAGTTCTTC. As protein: CASSGADVPSYNEQFF.

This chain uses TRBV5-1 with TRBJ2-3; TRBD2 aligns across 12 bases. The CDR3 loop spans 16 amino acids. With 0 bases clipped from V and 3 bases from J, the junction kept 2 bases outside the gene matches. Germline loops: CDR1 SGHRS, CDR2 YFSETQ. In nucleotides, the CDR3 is TGCGCCAGCAGCTTGGTACTAGCGGGAGGAACAGATACGCAGTATTTT. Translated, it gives CASSLVLAGGTDTQYF.

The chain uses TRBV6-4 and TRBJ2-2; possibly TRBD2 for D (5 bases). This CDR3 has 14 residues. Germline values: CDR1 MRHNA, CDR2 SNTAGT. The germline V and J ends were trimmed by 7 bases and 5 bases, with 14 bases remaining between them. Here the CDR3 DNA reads TGTGCCAGCACTAGGACCCCGGGGACCGGGGAGCTGTTTTTT. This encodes CASTRTPGTGELFF.

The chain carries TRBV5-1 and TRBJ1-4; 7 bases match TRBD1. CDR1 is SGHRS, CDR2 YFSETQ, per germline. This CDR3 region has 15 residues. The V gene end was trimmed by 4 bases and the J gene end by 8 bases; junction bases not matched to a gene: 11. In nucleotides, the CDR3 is TGCGCCAGCAGCCTGGGACAGTCCCGATGGGAAAAACTGTTTTTT. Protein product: CASSLGQSRWEKLFF.

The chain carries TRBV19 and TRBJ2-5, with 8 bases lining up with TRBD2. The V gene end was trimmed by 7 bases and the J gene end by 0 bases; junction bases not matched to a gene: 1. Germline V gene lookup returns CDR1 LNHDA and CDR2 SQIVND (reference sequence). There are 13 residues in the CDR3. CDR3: CASTGGHQETQYF. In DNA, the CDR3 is TGTGCCAGTACGGGGGGGCACCAAGAGACCCAGTACTTC. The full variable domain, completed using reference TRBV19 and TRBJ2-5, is DGGITQSPKYLFRKEGQNVTLSCEQNLNHDAMYWYRQDPGQGLRLIYYSQIVNDFQKGDIAEGYSVSREKKESFPLTVTSAQKNPTAFYLCASTGGHQETQYFGPGTRLLVL.

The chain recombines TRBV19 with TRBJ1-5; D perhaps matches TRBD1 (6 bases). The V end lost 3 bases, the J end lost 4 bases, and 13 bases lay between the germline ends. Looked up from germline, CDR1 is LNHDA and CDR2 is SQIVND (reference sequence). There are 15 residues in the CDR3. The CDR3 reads CASSMVQGENQPQHF. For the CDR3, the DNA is TGTGCCAGTAGTATGGTACAGGGAGAGAATCAGCCCCAGCATTTT.

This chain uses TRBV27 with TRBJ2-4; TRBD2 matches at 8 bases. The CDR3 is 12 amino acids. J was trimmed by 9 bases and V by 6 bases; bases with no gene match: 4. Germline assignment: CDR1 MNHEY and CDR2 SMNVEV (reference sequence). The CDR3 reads CASRKSGGIQYF. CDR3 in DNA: TGTGCCAGCAGAAAAAGCGGGGGCATTCAGTACTTC.

DNA for the CDR3: TGTGCCAGCACTGAACCCGGGACTAGCGGGAGTTGGGCAGAGACCCAGTACTTC. Its protein is CASTEPGTSGSWAETQYF. The V call is TRBV28, the J call TRBJ2-5; 14 nucleotides line up with TRBD2. The length of the CDR3 is 18 residues. J lost 4 bases, V lost 7 bases, and 14 bases had no gene match. Germline V CDR1 and CDR2: MDHEN, SYDVKM.

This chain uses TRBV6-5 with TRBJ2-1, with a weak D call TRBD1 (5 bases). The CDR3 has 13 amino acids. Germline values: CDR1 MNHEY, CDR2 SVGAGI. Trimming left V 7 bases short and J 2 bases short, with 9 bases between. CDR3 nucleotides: TGTGCCAGCACCAAGGGGACCTACAATGAGCAGTTCTTC. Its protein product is CASTKGTYNEQFF.

This chain's CDR3 is CASNRPGTGELFF. Written as DNA, the CDR3 is TGTGCCAGCAACCGCCCCGGCACCGGGGAGCTGTTTTTT. The chain uses TRBV25-1 and TRBJ2-2, with D unclear. The CDR3 contains 13 residues. Germline loops: CDR1 MGHDK, CDR2 SYGVNS. Deletions cut 7 bases from V and 4 bases from J, with 10 bases between.

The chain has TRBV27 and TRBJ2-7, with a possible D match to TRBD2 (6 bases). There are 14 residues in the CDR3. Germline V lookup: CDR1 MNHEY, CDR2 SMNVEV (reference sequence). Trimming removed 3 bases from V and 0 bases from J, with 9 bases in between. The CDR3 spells CASSFKRASYEQYF. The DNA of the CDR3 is TGTGCCAGCAGTTTTAAGCGGGCCTCCTACGAGCAGTACTTC.

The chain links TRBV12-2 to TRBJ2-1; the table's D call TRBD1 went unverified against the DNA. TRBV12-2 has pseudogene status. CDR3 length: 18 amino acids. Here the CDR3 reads CASRLAQTRDRFDNEQFF. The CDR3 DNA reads TGTGCAAGTCGCTTAGCGCAGACCCGGGACAGATTTGACAATGAGCAGTTCTTC.

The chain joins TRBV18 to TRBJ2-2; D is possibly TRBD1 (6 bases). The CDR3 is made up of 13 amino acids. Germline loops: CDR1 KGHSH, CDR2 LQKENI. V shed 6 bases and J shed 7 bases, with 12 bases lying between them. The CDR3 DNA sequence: TGTGCCAGCTCGGACCAGGGGCACGGGGAGCTGTTTTTT. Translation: CASSDQGHGELFF.

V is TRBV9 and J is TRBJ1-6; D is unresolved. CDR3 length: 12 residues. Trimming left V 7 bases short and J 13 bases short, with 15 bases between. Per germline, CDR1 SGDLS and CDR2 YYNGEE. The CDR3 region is CASGGLKAPLHF. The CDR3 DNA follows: TGTGCCAGCGGAGGCCTAAAGGCGCCCCTCCACTTT.

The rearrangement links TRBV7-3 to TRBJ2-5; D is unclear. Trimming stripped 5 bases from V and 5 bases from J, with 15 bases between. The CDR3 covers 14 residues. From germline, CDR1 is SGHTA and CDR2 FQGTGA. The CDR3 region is CASSPARSLETQYF. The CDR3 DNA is TGTGCCAGCAGCCCCGCCCGGAGCCTGGAGACCCAGTACTTC.

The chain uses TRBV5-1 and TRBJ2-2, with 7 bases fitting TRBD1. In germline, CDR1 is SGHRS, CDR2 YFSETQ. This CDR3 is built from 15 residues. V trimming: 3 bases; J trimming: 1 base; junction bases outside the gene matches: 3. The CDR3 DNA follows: TGCGCCAGCAGCTCAAGACAGGGGAACACCGGGGAGCTGTTTTTT. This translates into CASSSRQGNTGELFF.

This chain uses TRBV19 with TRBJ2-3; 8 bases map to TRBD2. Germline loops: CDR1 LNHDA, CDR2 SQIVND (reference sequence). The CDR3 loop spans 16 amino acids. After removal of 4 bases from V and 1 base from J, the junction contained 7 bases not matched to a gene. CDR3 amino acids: CASSRRTSRGTDTQYF. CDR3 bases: TGTGCCAGTAGTAGGAGGACTAGCAGAGGCACAGATACGCAGTATTTT.

DNA for the CDR3: TGTGCCAGCAGCCACCCGGGGGGGAGGACTGAAGCTTTCTTT. Residues: CASSHPGGRTEAFF. The chain uses TRBV27 and TRBJ1-1; the D gene is possibly TRBD1 (5 bases). The germline CDR1 and CDR2 sequences are MNHEY and SMNVEV (reference sequence). The CDR3 totals 14 residues. The V and J ends lost 6 bases and 5 bases respectively, with 16 bases between them.

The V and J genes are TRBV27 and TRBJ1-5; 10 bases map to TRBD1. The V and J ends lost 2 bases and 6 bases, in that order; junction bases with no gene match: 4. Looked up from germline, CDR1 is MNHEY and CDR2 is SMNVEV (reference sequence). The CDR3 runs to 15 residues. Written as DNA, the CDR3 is TGTGCCAGCAGTTTAGTGGGACAGGGGCGTCAGCCCCAGCATTTT. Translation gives CASSLVGQGRQPQHF.

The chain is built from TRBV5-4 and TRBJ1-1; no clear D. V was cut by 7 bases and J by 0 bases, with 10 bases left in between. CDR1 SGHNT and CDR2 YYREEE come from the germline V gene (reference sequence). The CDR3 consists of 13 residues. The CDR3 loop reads CASPRSLNTEAFF. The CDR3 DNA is TGTGCCAGCCCTCGGTCCCTGAACACTGAAGCTTTCTTT.

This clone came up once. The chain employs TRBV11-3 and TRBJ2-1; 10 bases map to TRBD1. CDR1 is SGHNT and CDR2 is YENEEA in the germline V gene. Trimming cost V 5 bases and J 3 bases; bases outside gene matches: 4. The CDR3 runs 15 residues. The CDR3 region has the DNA TGTGCCAGCAGCAGACAGGGGGCCCTCTACAATGAGCAGTTCTTC. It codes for CASSRQGALYNEQFF. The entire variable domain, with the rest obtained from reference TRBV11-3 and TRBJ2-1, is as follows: EAGVVQSPRYKIIEKKQPVAFWCNPISGHNTLYWYLQNLGQGPELLIRYENEEAVDDSQLPKDRFSAERLKGVDSTLKIQPAELGDSAVYLCASSRQGALYNEQFFGPGTRLTVL.

The CDR3 nucleotides are TGTGCCAGCAGCCATGTCGGGACAGGCAACACTTACACCTTC. Translating it yields CASSHVGTGNTYTF. The chain uses TRBV3-1 (or the pseudogene TRBV3-2) and TRBJ1-2; TRBD1 matches at 8 bases. CDR1 and CDR2 from the germline V gene are LGHDT and YNNKEL (reference sequence). J was trimmed by 11 bases and V by 3 bases; bases with no gene match: 11. CDR3 length equals 14 residues.

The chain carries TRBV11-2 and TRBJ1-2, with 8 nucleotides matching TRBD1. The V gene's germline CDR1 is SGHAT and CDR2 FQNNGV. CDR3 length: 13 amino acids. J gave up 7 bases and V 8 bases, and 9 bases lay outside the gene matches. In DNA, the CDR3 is TGTGCCAGCGAGAAGGACAGGGAGGTTGGCTACACCTTC. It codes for CASEKDREVGYTF.

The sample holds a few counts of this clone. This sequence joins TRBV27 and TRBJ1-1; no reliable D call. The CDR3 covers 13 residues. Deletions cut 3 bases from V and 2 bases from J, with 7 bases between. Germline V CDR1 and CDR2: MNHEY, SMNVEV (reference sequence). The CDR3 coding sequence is TGTGCCAGCAGTTTGGTAGCTAACACTGAAGCTTTCTTT. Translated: CASSLVANTEAFF.

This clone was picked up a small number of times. The CDR3 here is CASSPNLDRQPYEQYF. CDR3 in DNA: TGTGCCAGCAGCCCCAATCTGGACAGACAGCCGTACGAGCAGTACTTC. The rearrangement uses TRBV5-4 and TRBJ2-7; possible D gene TRBD1, 6 bases. Germline V lookup: CDR1 SGHNT, CDR2 YYREEE (reference sequence). CDR3 length: 16 residues. The V end lost 4 bases, the J end lost 4 bases, and 21 bases lay between the germline ends.

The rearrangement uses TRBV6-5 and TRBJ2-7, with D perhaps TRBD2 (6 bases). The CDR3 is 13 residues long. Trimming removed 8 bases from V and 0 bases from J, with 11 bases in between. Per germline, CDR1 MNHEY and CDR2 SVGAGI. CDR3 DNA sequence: TGTGCCAGCGGTTTTAGCGGCTCCTACGAGCAGTACTTC. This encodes CASGFSGSYEQYF.